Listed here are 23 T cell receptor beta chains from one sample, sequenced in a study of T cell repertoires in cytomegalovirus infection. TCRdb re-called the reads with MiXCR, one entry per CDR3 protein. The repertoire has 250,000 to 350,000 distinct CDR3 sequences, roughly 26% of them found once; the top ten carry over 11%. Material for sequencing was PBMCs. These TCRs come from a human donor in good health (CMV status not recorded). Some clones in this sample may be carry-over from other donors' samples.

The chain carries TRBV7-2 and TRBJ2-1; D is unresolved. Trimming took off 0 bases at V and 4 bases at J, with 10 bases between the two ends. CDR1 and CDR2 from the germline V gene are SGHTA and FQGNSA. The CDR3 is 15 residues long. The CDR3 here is CASSLAWVGYNEQFF. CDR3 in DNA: TGTGCCAGCAGCTTAGCGTGGGTAGGGTACAATGAGCAGTTCTTC.

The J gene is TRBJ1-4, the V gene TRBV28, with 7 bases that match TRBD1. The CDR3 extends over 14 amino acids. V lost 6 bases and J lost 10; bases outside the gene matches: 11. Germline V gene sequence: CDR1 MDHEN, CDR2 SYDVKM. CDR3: CASSSGGPRGKLFF. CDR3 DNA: TGTGCCAGCAGCTCAGGGGGGCCGAGGGGAAAACTGTTTTTT.

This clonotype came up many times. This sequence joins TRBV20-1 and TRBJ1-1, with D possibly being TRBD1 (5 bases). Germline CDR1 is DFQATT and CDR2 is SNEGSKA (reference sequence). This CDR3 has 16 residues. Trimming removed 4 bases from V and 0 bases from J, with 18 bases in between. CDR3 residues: CSATIPGFTVNTEAFF. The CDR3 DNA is TGCAGTGCTACCATCCCAGGGTTTACCGTGAACACTGAAGCTTTCTTT.

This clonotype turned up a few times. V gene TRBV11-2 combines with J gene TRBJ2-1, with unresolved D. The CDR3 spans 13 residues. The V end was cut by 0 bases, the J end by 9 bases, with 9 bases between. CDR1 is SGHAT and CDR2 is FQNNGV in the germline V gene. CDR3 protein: CASSLDQVSEQFF. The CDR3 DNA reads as TGTGCCAGCAGCTTAGATCAGGTCTCTGAGCAGTTCTTC. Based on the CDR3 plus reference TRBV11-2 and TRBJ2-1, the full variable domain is EAGVAQSPRYKIIEKRQSVAFWCNPISGHATLYWYQQILGQGPKLLIQFQNNGVVDDSQLPKDRFSAERLKGVDSTLKIQPAKLEDSAVYLCASSLDQVSEQFFGPGTRLTVL.

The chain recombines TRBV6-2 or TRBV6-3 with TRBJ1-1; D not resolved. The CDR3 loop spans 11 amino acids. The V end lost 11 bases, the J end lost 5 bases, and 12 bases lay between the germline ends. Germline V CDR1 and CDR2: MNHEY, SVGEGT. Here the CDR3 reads CAAADETEAFF. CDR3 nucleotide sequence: TGTGCCGCTGCGGATGAAACTGAAGCTTTCTTT.

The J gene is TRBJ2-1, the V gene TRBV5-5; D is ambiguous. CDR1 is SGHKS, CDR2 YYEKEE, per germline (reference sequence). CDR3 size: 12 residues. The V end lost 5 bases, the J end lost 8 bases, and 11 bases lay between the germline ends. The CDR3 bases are TGTGCCAGCAGTTACTCCCGGGATGAGCAGTTCTTC. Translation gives CASSYSRDEQFF.

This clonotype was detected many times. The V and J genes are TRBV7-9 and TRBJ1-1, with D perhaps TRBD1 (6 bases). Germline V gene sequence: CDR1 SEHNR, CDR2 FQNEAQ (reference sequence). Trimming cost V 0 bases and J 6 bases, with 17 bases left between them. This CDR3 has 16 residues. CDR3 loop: CASSLATWTARPEAFF. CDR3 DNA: TGTGCCAGCAGCTTAGCAACATGGACAGCTCGACCTGAAGCTTTCTTT.

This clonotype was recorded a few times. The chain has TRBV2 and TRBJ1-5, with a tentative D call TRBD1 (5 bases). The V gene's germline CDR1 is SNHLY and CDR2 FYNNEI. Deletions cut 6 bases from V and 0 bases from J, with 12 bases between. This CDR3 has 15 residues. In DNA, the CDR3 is TGTGCCAGCAGCGAGGGACTAAATAGCAATCAGCCCCAGCATTTT. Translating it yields CASSEGLNSNQPQHF.

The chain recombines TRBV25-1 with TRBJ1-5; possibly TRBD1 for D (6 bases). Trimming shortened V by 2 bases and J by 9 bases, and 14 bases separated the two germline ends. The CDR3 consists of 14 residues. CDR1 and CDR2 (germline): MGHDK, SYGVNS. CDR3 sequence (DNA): TGTGCCAGCAGTGAACAGGGGCTACTAGGGCCCCAGCATTTT. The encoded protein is CASSEQGLLGPQHF.

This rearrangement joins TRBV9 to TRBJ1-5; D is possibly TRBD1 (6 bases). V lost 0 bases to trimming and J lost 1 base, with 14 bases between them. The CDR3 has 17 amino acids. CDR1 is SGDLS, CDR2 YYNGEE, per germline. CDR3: CASSVGAGEGSNQPQHF. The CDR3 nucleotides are TGTGCCAGCAGCGTAGGGGCAGGGGAGGGAAGCAATCAGCCCCAGCATTTT.

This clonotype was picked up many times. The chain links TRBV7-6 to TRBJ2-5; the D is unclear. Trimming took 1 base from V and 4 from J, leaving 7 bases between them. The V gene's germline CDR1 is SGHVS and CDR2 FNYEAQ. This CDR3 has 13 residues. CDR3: CASSLVRSETQYF. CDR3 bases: TGTGCCAGCAGCTTAGTCAGGTCAGAGACCCAGTACTTC.

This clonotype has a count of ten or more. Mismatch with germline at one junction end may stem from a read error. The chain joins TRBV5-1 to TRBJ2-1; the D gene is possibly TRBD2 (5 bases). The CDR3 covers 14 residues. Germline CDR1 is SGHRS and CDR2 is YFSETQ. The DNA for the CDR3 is TGTGCCAGCAGTTTGTCCGGGACCTACAATGAGCAGTTCTTC. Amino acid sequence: CASSLSGTYNEQFF. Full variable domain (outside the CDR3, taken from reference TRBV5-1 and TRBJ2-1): KAGVTQTPRYLIKTRGQQVTLSCSPISGHRSVSWYQQTPGQGLQFLFEYFSETQRNKGNFPGRFSGRQFSNSRSEMNVSTLELGDSALYLCASSLSGTYNEQFFGPGTRLTVL.

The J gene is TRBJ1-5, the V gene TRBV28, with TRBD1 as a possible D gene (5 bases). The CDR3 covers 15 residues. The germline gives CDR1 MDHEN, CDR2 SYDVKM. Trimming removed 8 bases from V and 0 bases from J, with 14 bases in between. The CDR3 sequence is CASGQDEDSNQPQHF. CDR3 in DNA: TGTGCCAGCGGACAAGATGAAGATAGCAATCAGCCCCAGCATTTT.

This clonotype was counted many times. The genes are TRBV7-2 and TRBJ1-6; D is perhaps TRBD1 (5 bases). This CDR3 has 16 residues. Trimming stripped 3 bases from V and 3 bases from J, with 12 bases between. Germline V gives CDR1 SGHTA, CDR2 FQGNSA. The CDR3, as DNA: TGTGCCAGCAGCTTCGGGACTCTCAACTATAATTCACCCCTCCACTTT. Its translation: CASSFGTLNYNSPLHF.

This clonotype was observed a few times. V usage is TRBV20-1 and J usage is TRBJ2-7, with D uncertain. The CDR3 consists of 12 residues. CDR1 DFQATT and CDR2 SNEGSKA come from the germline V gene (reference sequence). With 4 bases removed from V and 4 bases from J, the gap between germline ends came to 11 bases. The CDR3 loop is CSATTSVYEQYF. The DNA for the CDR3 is TGCAGTGCTACTACCAGCGTATACGAGCAGTACTTC.

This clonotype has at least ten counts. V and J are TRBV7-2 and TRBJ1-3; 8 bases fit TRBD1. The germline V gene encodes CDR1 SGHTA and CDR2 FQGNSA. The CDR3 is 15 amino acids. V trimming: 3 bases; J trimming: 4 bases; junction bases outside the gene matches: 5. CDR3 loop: CASSFPGQGGNTIYF. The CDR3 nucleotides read TGTGCCAGCAGCTTTCCCGGACAGGGAGGAAACACCATATATTTT. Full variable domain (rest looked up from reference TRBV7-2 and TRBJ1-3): GAGVSQSPSNKVTEKGKDVELRCDPISGHTALYWYRQSLGQGLEFLIYFQGNSAPDKSGLPSDRFSAERTGGSVSTLTIQRTQQEDSAVYLCASSFPGQGGNTIYFGEGSWLTVV.

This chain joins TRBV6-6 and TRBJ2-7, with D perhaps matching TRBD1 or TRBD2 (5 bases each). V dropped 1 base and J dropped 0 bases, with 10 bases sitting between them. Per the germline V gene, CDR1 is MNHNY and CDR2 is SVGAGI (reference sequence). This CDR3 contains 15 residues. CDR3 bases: TGTGCCAGCAGTTACTGGGACCGGAGCTCCTACGAGCAGTACTTC. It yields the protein CASSYWDRSSYEQYF.

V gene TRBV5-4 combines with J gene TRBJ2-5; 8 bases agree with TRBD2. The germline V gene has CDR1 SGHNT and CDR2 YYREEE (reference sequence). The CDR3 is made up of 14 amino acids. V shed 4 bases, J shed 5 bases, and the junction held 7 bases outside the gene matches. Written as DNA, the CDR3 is TGTGCCAGCAGCCTCCCGGGGGGGGGGGAGACCCAGTACTTC. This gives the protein CASSLPGGGETQYF. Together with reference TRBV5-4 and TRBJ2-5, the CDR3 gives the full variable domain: ETGVTQSPTHLIKTRGQQVTLRCSSQSGHNTVSWYQQALGQGPQFIFQYYREEENGRGNFPPRFSGLQFPNYSSELNVNALELDDSALYLCASSLPGGGETQYFGPGTRLLVL.

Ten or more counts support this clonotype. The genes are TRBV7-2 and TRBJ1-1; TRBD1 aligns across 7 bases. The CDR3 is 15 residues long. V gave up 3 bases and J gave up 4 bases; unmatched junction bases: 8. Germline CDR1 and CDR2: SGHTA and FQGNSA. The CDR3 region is CASSFQGERSTEAFF. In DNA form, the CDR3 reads TGTGCCAGCAGCTTTCAGGGGGAACGGAGCACTGAAGCTTTCTTT.

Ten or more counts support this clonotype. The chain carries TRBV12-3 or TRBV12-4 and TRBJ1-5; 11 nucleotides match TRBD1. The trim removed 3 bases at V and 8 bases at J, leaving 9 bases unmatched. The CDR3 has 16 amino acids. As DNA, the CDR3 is TGTGCCAGCAGTTTCTCCCGGGACAGGGGGGTTGAGCCCCAGCATTTT. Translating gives CASSFSRDRGVEPQHF.

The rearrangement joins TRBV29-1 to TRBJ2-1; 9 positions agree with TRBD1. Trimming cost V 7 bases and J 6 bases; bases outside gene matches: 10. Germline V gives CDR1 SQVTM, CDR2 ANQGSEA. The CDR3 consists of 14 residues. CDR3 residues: CSDLDRGVSNEQFF. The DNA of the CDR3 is TGCAGCGACCTTGACAGGGGGGTAAGCAATGAGCAGTTCTTC.

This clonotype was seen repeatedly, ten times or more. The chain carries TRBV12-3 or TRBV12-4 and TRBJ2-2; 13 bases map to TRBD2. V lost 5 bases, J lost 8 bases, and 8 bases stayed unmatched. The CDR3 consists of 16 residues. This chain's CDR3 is CASSGNRGLAGGELFF. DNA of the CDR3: TGTGCCAGCAGTGGCAACAGGGGACTAGCGGGGGGGGAGCTGTTTTTT.

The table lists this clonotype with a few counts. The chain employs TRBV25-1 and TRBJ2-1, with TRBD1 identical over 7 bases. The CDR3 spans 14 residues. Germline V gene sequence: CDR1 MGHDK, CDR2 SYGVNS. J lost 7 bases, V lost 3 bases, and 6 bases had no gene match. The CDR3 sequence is CASSESGTANEQFF. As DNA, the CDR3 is TGTGCCAGCAGTGAGTCTGGGACAGCTAATGAGCAGTTCTTC.